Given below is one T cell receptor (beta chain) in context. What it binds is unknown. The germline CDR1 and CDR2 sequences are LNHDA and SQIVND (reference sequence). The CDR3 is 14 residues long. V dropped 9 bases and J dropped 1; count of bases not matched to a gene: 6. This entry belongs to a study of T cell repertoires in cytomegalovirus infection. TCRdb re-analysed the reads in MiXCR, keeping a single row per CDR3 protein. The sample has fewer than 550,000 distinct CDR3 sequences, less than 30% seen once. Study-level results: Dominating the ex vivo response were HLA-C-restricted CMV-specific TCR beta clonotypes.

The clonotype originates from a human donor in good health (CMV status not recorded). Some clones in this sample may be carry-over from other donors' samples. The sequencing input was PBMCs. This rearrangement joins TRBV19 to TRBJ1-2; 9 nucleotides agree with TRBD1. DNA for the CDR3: TGTGCCAGCCGGGACAGGGTATATAACTATGGCTACACCTTC. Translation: CASRDRVYNYGYTF.